A selection of T cell receptor beta chains follows, all from one sample in a study of blood T cell repertoires in COVID-19. Data came from immunoSEQ multiplex PCR; TCRdb stores just in-frame clones and leaves some out. The table lists about 380,000 clones, more than 75% of them singletons. Sequencing was performed on peripheral blood. The receptors were sampled from a human donor with acute or convalescent COVID-19. The donor label of this sample is uncertain. Each CDR3 is given with its conserved first and last residue. A D gene is named only where the DNA matches it firmly. Size is omitted from some rows. Given values are once, few, many or a class for expanded clones.

size | J | V | D | DNA | CDR3
- | TRBJ1-5 | TRBV7-6 | - | TGTGCCAGCAGCTTATCGGGGGTCGGGAATCAGCCCCAGCATTTT | CASSLSGVGNQPQHF
- | TRBJ1-1 | TRBV10-3 | - | TGTGCCATCAGTAGCAAAAACGAGTATACTGAAGCTTTCTTT | CAISSKNEYTEAFF
- | TRBJ1-4 | TRBV28 | - | TGTGCCAGTAAGAAGTTGGGAGCAACTAATGAAAAACTGTTTTTT | CASKKLGATNEKLFF
- | TRBJ1-5 | TRBV7-9 | - | TGTGCCAGCAGCTTCTCGGGATCGGGCGATCAGCCCCAGCATTTT | CASSFSGSGDQPQHF
once | TRBJ2-1 | TRBV5-1 | - | TGCGCCAGCAGCCCGGGACTTTCAAACAATGAGCAGTTCTTC | CASSPGLSNNEQFF
- | TRBJ1-2 | TRBV6-5 | - | TGTGCCAGCAGTTACGCCGACACCCGTAACTATGGCTACACCTTC | CASSYADTRNYGYTF
- | TRBJ1-2 | TRBV2 | - | TGTGCCAGCAGTGAAGCGCGGCAGGGCTGGGGCTACACCTTC | CASSEARQGWGYTF
few | TRBJ1-4 | TRBV15 | - | TGTGCCACCAGCAGAGATAAGTACCAGGGCCTTAATGAAAAACTGTTTTTT | CATSRDKYQGLNEKLFF
- | TRBJ1-5 | TRBV28 | TRBD1 | TGTGCCAGCAGGCCTCCAGGACAGGGAGGGCAGCCCCAGCATTTT | CASRPPGQGGQPQHF
- | TRBJ2-7 | TRBV27 | - | TGTGCCAGCAGTTTATCAGGGGACGAGCAGTACTTC | CASSLSGDEQYF
- | TRBJ2-5 | TRBV19 | TRBD1 | TGTGCCAGTAGTTTTGACAGGGGGCCCAAAGAGACCCAGTACTTC | CASSFDRGPKETQYF
- | TRBJ2-1 | TRBV9 | TRBD2 | TGTGCCAGCAACCAACGACTTAGCGGGGGAGATGAGCAGTTCTTC | CASNQRLSGGDEQFF
few | TRBJ2-6 | TRBV15 | - | TGTGCCACCAGCAGAGATTTCAGCTCTGGGGCCAACGTCCTGACTTTC | CATSRDFSSGANVLTF
- | TRBJ2-7 | TRBV30 | - | TGTGCCACGAAGACTTTTGGCTCCTACGAGCAGTACTTC | CATKTFGSYEQYF
- | TRBJ2-7 | TRBV18 | - | TGTGCCAGCTCACCACAATGGAGCTCCTACGAGCAGTACTTC | CASSPQWSSYEQYF
- | TRBJ1-3 | TRBV28 | - | TGTGCAACTATGAGGGTTCTAGGAAACACCATATATTTT | CATMRVLGNTIYF
- | TRBJ2-2 | TRBV21-1 | - | TGTGCCAGCAGCAACGGTCTAGCGGGAGTAGTCGGGGAGCTGTTTTTT | CASSNGLAGVVGELFF
- | TRBJ2-1 | TRBV3-1/TRBV3-2 | TRBD2 | TGTGCCAGCAGCCGCGGGGGGCTGCAGTTCTTC | CASSRGGLQFF
- | TRBJ1-4 | TRBV5-4 | - | TGTGCCAGCAGCTTGGATTCGGATGAAAAACTGTTTTTT | CASSLDSDEKLFF
- | TRBJ2-1 | TRBV5-1 | TRBD2 | TGCGCCAGCAGGGCGGGACTAGCGGGAGCGGACAATGAGCAGTTCTTC | CASRAGLAGADNEQFF
few | TRBJ2-7 | TRBV28 | TRBD1 | TGTGCCAGCAGCGCTCCGGGACAGGGGGCTTACGAGCAGTACTTC | CASSAPGQGAYEQYF
- | TRBJ2-3 | TRBV10-2 | TRBD1 | TGCGCCAGCAGAAGGGACAGGGGGCAATCAGATACGCAGTATTTT | CASRRDRGQSDTQYF
- | TRBJ2-7 | TRBV19 | TRBD2 | TGTGCCAGTAGTTCACCGGGACTAGCGGGAGGCTTGTCCTTC | CASSSPGLAGGLSF
- | TRBJ1-6 | TRBV7-8 | - | TGTGCCAGCAGCCGCAGGCAATCGGGGGGGCTTTCACCCCTCCACTTT | CASSRRQSGGLSPLHF
- | TRBJ1-5 | TRBV7-8 | - | TGTGCCAGCAGCTTCAATCAGGGTCGGGGGAATCAGCCCCAGCATTTT | CASSFNQGRGNQPQHF
- | TRBJ2-2 | TRBV30 | - | TGTGCCTGGAGTAGGGGGTATGACGGGGAGCTGTTTTTT | CAWSRGYDGELFF
- | TRBJ2-5 | TRBV7-6 | - | TGTGCCAGCAGCCCACAGGACAGCCAAGAGACCCAGTACTTC | CASSPQDSQETQYF
few | TRBJ1-5 | TRBV2 | TRBD1 | TGTGCCTGCGCGGGACAGGGTCTGAATCAGCCCCAGCATTTT | CACAGQGLNQPQHF
once | TRBJ1-1 | TRBV7-9 | TRBD1 | TGTGCCAGCAGCTTAGGATTGGGACAGGGGACGAACACTGAAGCTTTCTTT | CASSLGLGQGTNTEAFF
few | TRBJ2-7 | TRBV21-1 | - | TGTGCCAGCAGGAATAGGGGGACAGGGGGCTACGAGCAGTACTTC | CASRNRGTGGYEQYF
- | TRBJ1-2 | TRBV18 | - | TGTGCCAGCTCACCGGGGAAGGGGGGCTACACCTTC | CASSPGKGGYTF
few | TRBJ2-2 | TRBV7-7 | TRBD2 | TGTGCCAGCAGCCTGAATGGCCTAGCGGGCCTATCCGGGGAGCTGTTTTTT | CASSLNGLAGLSGELFF
- | TRBJ1-4 | TRBV4-1 | TRBD1 | TGCGCCAGCAGCCAAAAACCGGGACAGGGGACCTCAGGAACTAATGAAAAACTGTTTTTT | CASSQKPGQGTSGTNEKLFF
once | TRBJ2-1 | TRBV2 | TRBD2 | TGTGCCAGCGGGCTAGCGGGGTTGAGCTCCTACAATGAGCAGTTCTTC | CASGLAGLSSYNEQFF
- | TRBJ2-3 | TRBV2 | - | TGTGCCAGCACCCTATTACAGGGCGACACAGATACGCAGTATTTT | CASTLLQGDTDTQYF
few | TRBJ1-5 | TRBV7-2 | TRBD1 | TGTGCCAGCAGCTTATCGGGACAGATCAATCAGCCCCAGCATTTT | CASSLSGQINQPQHF
- | TRBJ2-1 | TRBV7-6 | TRBD2 | TGTGCCAGCAGCCCCCTTGAGACTAGCGGGATCTACAATGAGCAGTTCTTC | CASSPLETSGIYNEQFF
- | TRBJ2-7 | TRBV29-1 | - | TGCAGCGTCCTAGGACAGTCCTACGAGCAGTACTTC | CSVLGQSYEQYF
- | TRBJ1-3 | TRBV18 | - | TGTGCCAGCTCACCAAAAGGATCAGGGGGAAACACCATATATTTT | CASSPKGSGGNTIYF
- | TRBJ1-2 | TRBV30 | - | TGTGCCTGGACTCTGAGGGGACTCAACGATGGCTACACCTTC | CAWTLRGLNDGYTF
- | TRBJ1-1 | TRBV28 | TRBD1 | TGTGCCAGCAAGGATGGACAGGGCTACACTGAAGCTTTCTTT | CASKDGQGYTEAFF
- | TRBJ2-1 | TRBV7-6 | - | TGTGCCAGCAGCTACGGAGCGGGCGAGAGCTCCTACAATGAGCAGTTCTTC | CASSYGAGESSYNEQFF
- | TRBJ1-2 | TRBV5-1 | TRBD1 | TGCGCCAGCAGCCTTCGGACAGGAGAAGTAGCTAACTATGGCTACACCTTC | CASSLRTGEVANYGYTF
- | TRBJ2-3 | TRBV19 | - | TGTGCCAGTAGGACCGGGATAAGCACAGATACGCAGTATTTT | CASRTGISTDTQYF
- | TRBJ1-5 | TRBV4-1 | TRBD1 | TGCGCCAGCAGCCGAAGACAGGGGGCTGGCCAGCCCCAGCATTTT | CASSRRQGAGQPQHF
- | TRBJ1-1 | TRBV11-1 | - | TGTGCCAGCAGCCTATTGCTAGGAGGGTCCACTGAAGCTTTCTTT | CASSLLLGGSTEAFF
- | TRBJ1-6 | TRBV2 | - | TGTGCCAGCAGGGGGCAGGGCCCCTATAATTCACCCCTCCACTTT | CASRGQGPYNSPLHF
- | TRBJ2-5 | TRBV6-5 | - | TGTGCCACTTCACTTGGGACTTGGGGCGAGACCCAGTACTTC | CATSLGTWGETQYF